One T cell receptor (beta chain) is described in this entry. Its antigen remains unidentified. These data are taken from a study of CD8+CD57+ T cells in acquired aplastic anemia. Study information: Sorted CD4+ plus CD8+ cells gave DNA averaging roughly 3 ug. For CD4+ cells, healthy donors had an average of approximately 11 million reads.

The study's findings and limits: Significant differences in CD8+ Simpson's diversity were not observed between patients and controls. Patients and controls shared twenty-nine CD8+ CDR3 sequences, highly expressed in patients.

TCR beta VDJ and CDR3 profiles were obtained from a genomic DNA template. TCRdb ran MiXCR on the reads and lists one entry per CDR3 protein. The sample shows around 190,000 distinct CDR3 sequences, approximately 50% of them seen only once. The CDR3 has 15 amino acids. Trimming removed 6 bases from V and 0 bases from J, with 9 bases in between. The germline gives CDR1 MNHNS, CDR2 SASEGT. The receptor's source is a human donor in good health, serving as a control. The sequenced sample consisted of sorted CD4+, CD8+, or CD8+CD57+ T cells (not recorded which) from PBMCs. V is TRBV6-1 and J is TRBJ1-6; D remains ambiguous. The CDR3 loop reads CASRRVDSYNSPLHF. The CDR3 DNA reads as TGTGCCAGCAGGAGGGTGGACTCCTATAATTCACCCCTCCACTTT.